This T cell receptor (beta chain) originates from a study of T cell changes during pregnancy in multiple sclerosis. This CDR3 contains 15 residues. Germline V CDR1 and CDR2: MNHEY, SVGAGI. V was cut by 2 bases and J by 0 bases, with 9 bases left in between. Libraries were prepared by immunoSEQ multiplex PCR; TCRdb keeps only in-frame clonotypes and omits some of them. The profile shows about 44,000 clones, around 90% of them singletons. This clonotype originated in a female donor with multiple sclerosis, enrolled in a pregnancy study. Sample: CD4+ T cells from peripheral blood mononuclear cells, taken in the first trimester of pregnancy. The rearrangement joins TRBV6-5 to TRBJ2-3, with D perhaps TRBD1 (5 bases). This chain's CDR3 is CASSYVGVSTDTQYF. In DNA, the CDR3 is TGTGCCAGCAGTTACGTAGGGGTGAGCACAGATACGCAGTATTTT.